The sequence of this T cell receptor (beta chain) was determined in a study of shared clonotypes between healthy human individuals. Study information: Every donor yielded three CD4 naive, three CD4 memory, two CD8 naive and one CD8 memory plate.

A deep-level run was used for the assay. The repertoire was sequenced with immunoSEQ multiplex PCR; TCRdb's copy has only in-frame clones and lacks some. Among 2 million to 3 million clones, 85% to 95% were seen once, and the ten largest hold about 0.13%. Germline V lookup: CDR1 SGHAT, CDR2 FQNNGV. There are 15 residues in the CDR3. The trim removed 5 bases at V and 2 bases at J, leaving 4 bases unmatched. Healthy HIV-negative adults with no recent acute infections or vaccinations were recruited as donors. This TCR came from a man aged 18 to 30 in good health. The J gene is TRBJ2-1, the V gene TRBV11-2, with TRBD1 matching 9 bases. The specimen was naive CD4+ T cells sorted from blood. Subset defined: CD45RA+ positively selected. The CDR3 DNA reads TGTGCCAGCAGCCAAGGGACAGGGACCTACAATGAGCAGTTCTTC. This sequence encodes CASSQGTGTYNEQFF.